The 18 T cell receptor beta chains below come from one sample, sequenced in a study of CD8+CD57+ T cells in acquired aplastic anemia. The TCR beta profiling, which covered VDJ combination and CDR3 sequence, was carried out using genomic DNA as the template. Each CDR3 protein is one row after TCRdb ran MiXCR on the reads. This table has about 190,000 distinct CDR3 sequences, 54% appearing once. Sequenced sample: sorted CD4+, CD8+, or CD8+CD57+ T cells (not recorded which) from PBMCs. These receptor sequences come from a human donor in good health, serving as a control.

This clonotype was counted only a few times. This may come from a read error, since a much larger clone is one base off. The J gene is TRBJ1-1, the V gene TRBV28; D not certain. Germline CDR1 MDHEN, CDR2 SYDVKM. The CDR3 consists of 15 residues. The CDR3 region is CARSSPPIMNTEAFF. The DNA of the CDR3 is TGTGCCCGCAGTTCTCCCCCTATCATGAACACTGAAGCTTTCTTT.

This clonotype was detected many times. The chain joins TRBV20-1 to TRBJ2-3, with TRBD2 matching 12 bases. Losses at the gene ends were 6 bases for V and 2 bases for J; bases not matched to a gene: 3. Germline V lookup: CDR1 DFQATT, CDR2 SNEGSKA (reference sequence). The CDR3 is 14 amino acids. The CDR3 coding sequence is TGCAGTGCGCGACTAGCGGGGGTCACAGATACGCAGTATTTT. Its protein is CSARLAGVTDTQYF.

This clonotype was seen repeatedly, ten times or more. This chain connects TRBV24-1 to TRBJ2-1; the match to TRBD2 covers 8 bases. The CDR3 contains 17 residues. CDR1 KGHDR and CDR2 SFDVKD come from the germline V gene. J lost 4 bases, V lost 1 base, and 8 bases had no gene match. The CDR3: CATSDFNGGGVYNEQFF. CDR3 sequence (DNA): TGTGCCACCAGTGATTTTAACGGGGGGGGGGTTTACAATGAGCAGTTCTTC.

This clonotype was observed many times. The CDR3 is CASPKSSGANVLTF. The CDR3 DNA reads as TGTGCCAGCCCTAAGAGCTCTGGGGCCAACGTCCTGACTTTC. The V gene is TRBV2, the J gene TRBJ2-6; D is undetermined. Looked up from germline, CDR1 is SNHLY and CDR2 is FYNNEI. The V end was cut by 8 bases, the J end by 0 bases, with 8 bases between. There are 14 residues in the CDR3.

This clonotype was observed many times. The V call is TRBV7-2, the J call TRBJ1-1, with TRBD1 as a possible D gene (6 bases). The CDR3 runs to 13 residues. Germline assignment: CDR1 SGHTA and CDR2 FQGNSA. Trimming took 2 bases from V and 7 from J, leaving 11 bases between them. The CDR3 sequence is CASSLRTVREAFF. Written as DNA, the CDR3 is TGTGCCAGCAGCTTAAGGACAGTTCGTGAAGCTTTCTTT.

This clonotype has a count of ten or more. For the CDR3, the DNA is TGTGCCAGCAGTTACGGACCGACAGGGAAGTTGAGGGAGACCCAGTACTTC. The encoded protein is CASSYGPTGKLRETQYF. The chain is built from TRBV6-2 or TRBV6-3 and TRBJ2-5, with 7 positions matching TRBD1. The CDR3 has 17 amino acids. Per the germline V gene, CDR1 is MNHEY and CDR2 is SVGEGT. J gave up 5 bases and V 2 bases, and 14 bases lay outside the gene matches.

Many counts were recorded for this clonotype. The chain joins TRBV7-3 to TRBJ2-7; possibly TRBD1 for D (6 bases). Germline V gene data show CDR1 as SGHTA and CDR2 as FQGTGA. Trimming took off 2 bases at V and 2 bases at J, with 16 bases between the two ends. This CDR3 comprises 16 residues. CDR3 bases: TGTGCCAGCAGCTTATCCGGTACAGGGCGGACCTACGAGCAGTACTTC. Translation gives CASSLSGTGRTYEQYF.

V is TRBV2 and J is TRBJ2-4, with D perhaps TRBD2 (6 bases). CDR3 length: 16 residues. Germline V CDR1 and CDR2: SNHLY, FYNNEI. The V end lost 7 bases, the J end lost 2 bases, and 18 bases lay between the germline ends. The CDR3 protein is CASKGPTSSSKNIQYF. The CDR3 bases are TGTGCCAGCAAAGGCCCAACTAGCTCATCCAAAAACATTCAGTACTTC.

Notes on this clonotype: Germline is not matched at one junction end, which may reflect a read error. This chain connects TRBV25-1 to TRBJ2-5; D remains unclear. CDR1 and CDR2 (germline): MGHDK, SYGVNS. This CDR3 is built from 14 residues. CDR3 in amino acids: CASSEKFAQEAQYF. In DNA, the CDR3 is TGTGCCAGCAGTGAAAAGTTCGCCCAAGAGGCCCAGTACTTC.

A note on this clonotype: A much larger clone differs from this one at a single base, so this may be a read error. The chain couples TRBV5-1 to TRBJ2-1, with TRBD2 matching 9 bases. This CDR3 region has 16 residues. CDR1 is SGHRS, CDR2 YFSETQ, per germline. Here the CDR3 DNA reads TGCGCCAACAGCTTGGGGGGTAGCGGGGGCTACAATGAGCAGTTCTTC. Its translation: CANSLGGSGGYNEQFF. The variable domain in full, completed from reference TRBV5-1 and TRBJ2-1, reads KAGVTQTPRYLIKTRGQQVTLSCSPISGHRSVSWYQQTPGQGLQFLFEYFSETQRNKGNFPGRFSGRQFSNSRSEMNVSTLELGDSALYLCANSLGGSGGYNEQFFGPGTRLTVL.

This clonotype has only a few counts. Given a much more abundant clone one base away, this may be a read error. J is TRBJ1-5 and V is TRBV9, with D possibly matching TRBD1 (6 bases). This CDR3 is built from 15 residues. The germline V and J ends were trimmed by 3 bases and 5 bases, with 15 bases remaining between them. The germline CDR1 and CDR2 sequences are SGDLS and YYNGEE. This chain's CDR3 is CASSAQGTGDQPQHF. As DNA, the CDR3 is TGTGCCAGCAGCGCACAGGGTACGGGCGATCAGCCCCAGCATTTT.

V and J are TRBV19 and TRBJ1-5; maybe TRBD1 (6 bases). V was cut by 7 bases and J by 6 bases, with 22 bases left in between. CDR1 is LNHDA and CDR2 is SQIVND in the germline V gene (reference sequence). The CDR3 sequence is 16 residues long. Here the CDR3 reads CASTTSGGRDGQPQHF. DNA for the CDR3: TGTGCCAGTACCACTTCGGGGGGCAGGGATGGTCAGCCCCAGCATTTT.

The V call is TRBV20-1, the J call TRBJ2-6; D unresolved. Trimming stripped 0 bases from V and 2 bases from J, with 8 bases between. Germline V lookup: CDR1 DFQATT, CDR2 SNEGSKA (reference sequence). The CDR3 totals 15 residues. CDR3 residues: CSARDLRAGANVLTF. For the CDR3, the DNA is TGCAGTGCTAGAGACTTAAGGGCTGGGGCCAACGTCCTGACTTTC.

The genes are TRBV24-1 and TRBJ2-7; D remains unclear. This CDR3 region has 13 residues. Trimming removed 3 bases at V and 3 bases at J, with 8 bases between. Germline V gives CDR1 KGHDR, CDR2 SFDVKD. Written as DNA, the CDR3 is TGTGCCACCAGTGATAATAGGCTCTACGAGCAGTACTTC. Its translation: CATSDNRLYEQYF.

Comment on this clonotype: A much larger clone differs by one base, so this may be a read error. The V and J genes are TRBV4-3 and TRBJ1-2, with TRBD1 matching 7 bases. The germline gives CDR1 LGHNA, CDR2 YSLEER. This CDR3 has 15 residues. J was trimmed by 7 bases and V by 2 bases; bases with no gene match: 10. Written as DNA, the CDR3 is TGCGCCAGCAGCCAAAGCTGGACTCAGGGGGGTGGCTACACCTTC. Its protein is CASSQSWTQGGGYTF.

The V gene is TRBV2, the J gene TRBJ2-7; TRBD2 matches 10 bases. This CDR3 region has 15 residues. CDR1 is SNHLY, CDR2 FYNNEI, per germline. Germline trimming cut 5 bases from V and 0 bases from J; bases unmatched to any gene: 4. This chain's CDR3 is CASSTSGVGSYEQYF. The CDR3, as DNA: TGTGCCAGCAGTACTAGCGGGGTGGGCTCCTACGAGCAGTACTTC.

DNA of the CDR3: TGTGCCTGGAGCGCAGGGACTAGCAATCAGCCCCAGCATTTT. Protein: CAWSAGTSNQPQHF. J is TRBJ1-5 and V is TRBV30; D may be TRBD1 (5 bases). The CDR3 runs to 14 residues. Germline CDR1 GTSNPN, CDR2 SVGIG (reference sequence). The germline V and J ends were trimmed by 3 bases and 0 bases, with 9 bases remaining between them.

In its sample, this clonotype was seen many times. The genes are TRBV29-1 and TRBJ2-7; D possibly matches TRBD1 or TRBD2 (6 bases each). CDR3 length equals 14 residues. Germline CDR1 reads SQVTM; CDR2 reads ANQGSEA. V gave up 4 bases and J gave up 2 bases, with 15 bases separating them. The CDR3 reads CSVGSPGGTYEQYF. CDR3 nucleotides: TGCAGCGTTGGCTCTCCCGGGGGCACCTACGAGCAGTACTTC.